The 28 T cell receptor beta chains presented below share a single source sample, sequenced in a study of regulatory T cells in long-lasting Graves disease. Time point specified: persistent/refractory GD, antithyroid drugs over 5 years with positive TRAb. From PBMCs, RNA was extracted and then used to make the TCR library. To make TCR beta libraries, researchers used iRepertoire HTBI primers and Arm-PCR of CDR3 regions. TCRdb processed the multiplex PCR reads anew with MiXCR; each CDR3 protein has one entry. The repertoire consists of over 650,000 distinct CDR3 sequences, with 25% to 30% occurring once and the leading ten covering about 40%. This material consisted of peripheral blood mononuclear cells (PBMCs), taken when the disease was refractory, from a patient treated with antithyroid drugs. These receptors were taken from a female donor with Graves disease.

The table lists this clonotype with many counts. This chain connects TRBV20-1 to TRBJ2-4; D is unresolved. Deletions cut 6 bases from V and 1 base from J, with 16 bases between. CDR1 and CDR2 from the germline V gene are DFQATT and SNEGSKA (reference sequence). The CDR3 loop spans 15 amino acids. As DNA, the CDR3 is TGCAGTGCCAGACCCCCCAATGTGGCCAAAAACATTCAGTACTTC. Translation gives CSARPPNVAKNIQYF.

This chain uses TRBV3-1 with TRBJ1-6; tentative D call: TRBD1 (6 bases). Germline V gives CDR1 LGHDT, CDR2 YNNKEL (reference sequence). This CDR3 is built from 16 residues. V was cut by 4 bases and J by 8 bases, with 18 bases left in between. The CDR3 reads CASSPRTERRDSPLHF. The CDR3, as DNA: TGTGCCAGCAGCCCCCGGACAGAACGGAGGGATTCACCCCTCCACTTT.

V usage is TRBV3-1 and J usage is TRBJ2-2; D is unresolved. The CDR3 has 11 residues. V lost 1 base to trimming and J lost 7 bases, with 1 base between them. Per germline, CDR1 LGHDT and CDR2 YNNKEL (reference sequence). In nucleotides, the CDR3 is TGTGCCAGCAGCCAAGTCGGGGAGCTGTTTTTT. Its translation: CASSQVGELFF.

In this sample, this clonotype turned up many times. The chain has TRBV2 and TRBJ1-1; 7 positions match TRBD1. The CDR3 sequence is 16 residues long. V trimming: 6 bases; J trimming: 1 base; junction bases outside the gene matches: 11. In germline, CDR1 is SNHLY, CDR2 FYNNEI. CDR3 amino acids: CASSPHRGGANTEAFF. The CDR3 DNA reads TGTGCCAGCAGCCCTCACAGGGGAGGGGCGAACACTGAAGCTTTCTTT.

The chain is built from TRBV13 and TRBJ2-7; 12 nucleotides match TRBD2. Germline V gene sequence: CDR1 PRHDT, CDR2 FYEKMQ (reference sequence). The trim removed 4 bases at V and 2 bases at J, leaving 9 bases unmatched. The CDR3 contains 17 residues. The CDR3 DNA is TGTGCCAGCAGCTCACATATGACTAGCGGGGGAGCCTACGAGCAGTACTTC. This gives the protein CASSSHMTSGGAYEQYF.

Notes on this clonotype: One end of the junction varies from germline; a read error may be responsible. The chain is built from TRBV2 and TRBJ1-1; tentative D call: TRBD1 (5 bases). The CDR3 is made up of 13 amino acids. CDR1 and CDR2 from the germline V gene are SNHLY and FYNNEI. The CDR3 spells CASSDYRNTEALF. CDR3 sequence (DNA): TGTGCCAGCAGTGATTACAGGAACACTGAAGCTCTCTTT. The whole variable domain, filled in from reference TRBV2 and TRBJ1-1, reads EPEVTQTPSHQVTQMGQEVILRCVPISNHLYFYWYRQILGQKVEFLVSFYNNEISEKSEIFDDQFSVERPDGSNFTLKIRSTKLEDSAMYFCASSDYRNTEALFGQGTRLTVV.

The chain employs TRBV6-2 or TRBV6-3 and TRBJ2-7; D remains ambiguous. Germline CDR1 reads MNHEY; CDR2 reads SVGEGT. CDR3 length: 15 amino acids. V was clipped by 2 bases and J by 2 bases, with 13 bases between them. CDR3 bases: TGTGCCAGCAGTTACGGTGGGAACCACCCCTACGAGCAGTACTTC. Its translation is CASSYGGNHPYEQYF.

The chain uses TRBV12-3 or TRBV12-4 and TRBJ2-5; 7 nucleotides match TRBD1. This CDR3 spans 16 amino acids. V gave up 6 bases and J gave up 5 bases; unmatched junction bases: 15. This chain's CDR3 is CASSRGGGPTGETQYF. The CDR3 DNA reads TGTGCCAGCAGCCGAGGGGGCGGGCCCACGGGGGAGACCCAGTACTTC.

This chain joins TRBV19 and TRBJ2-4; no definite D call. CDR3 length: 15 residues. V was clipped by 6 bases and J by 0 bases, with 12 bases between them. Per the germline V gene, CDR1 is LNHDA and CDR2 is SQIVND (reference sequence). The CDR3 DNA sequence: TGTGCCAGTAGGAAGGAGTTCCTAGCCAAAAACATTCAGTACTTC. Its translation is CASRKEFLAKNIQYF.

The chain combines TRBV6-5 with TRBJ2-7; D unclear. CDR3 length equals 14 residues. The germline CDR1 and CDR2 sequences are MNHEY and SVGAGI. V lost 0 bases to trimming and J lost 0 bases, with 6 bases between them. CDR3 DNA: TGTGCCAGCAGTTACTCGGCCGGCTCCTACGAGCAGTACTTC. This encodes CASSYSAGSYEQYF.

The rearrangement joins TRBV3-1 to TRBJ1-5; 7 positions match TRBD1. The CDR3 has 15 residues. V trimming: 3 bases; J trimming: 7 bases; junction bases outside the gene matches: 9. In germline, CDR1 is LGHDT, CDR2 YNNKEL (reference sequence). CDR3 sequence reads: CASSHQTGIGQPQHF. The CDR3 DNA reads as TGTGCCAGCAGCCACCAGACAGGGATCGGACAGCCCCAGCATTTT.

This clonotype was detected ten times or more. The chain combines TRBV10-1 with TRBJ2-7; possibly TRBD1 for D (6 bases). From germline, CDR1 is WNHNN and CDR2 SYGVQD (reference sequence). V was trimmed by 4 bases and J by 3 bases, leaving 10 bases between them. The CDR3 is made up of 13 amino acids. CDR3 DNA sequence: TGCGCCAGCAGTGGTGGACAGTTCTACGAGCAGTACTTC. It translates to CASSGGQFYEQYF.

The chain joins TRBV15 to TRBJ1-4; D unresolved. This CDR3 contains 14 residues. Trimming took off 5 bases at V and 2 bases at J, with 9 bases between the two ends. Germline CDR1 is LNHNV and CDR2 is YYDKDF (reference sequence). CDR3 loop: CATSRGLTNEKLFF. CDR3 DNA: TGTGCCACCAGCCGGGGATTGACTAATGAAAAACTGTTTTTT.

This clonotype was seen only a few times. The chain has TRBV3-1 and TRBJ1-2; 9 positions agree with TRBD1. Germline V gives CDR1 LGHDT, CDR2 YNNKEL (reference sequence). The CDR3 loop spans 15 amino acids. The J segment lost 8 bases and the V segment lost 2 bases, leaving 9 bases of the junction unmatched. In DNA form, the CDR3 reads TGTGCCAGCAGCCAAATAAAGGGACAGGGTTACGGCTACACCTTC. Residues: CASSQIKGQGYGYTF.

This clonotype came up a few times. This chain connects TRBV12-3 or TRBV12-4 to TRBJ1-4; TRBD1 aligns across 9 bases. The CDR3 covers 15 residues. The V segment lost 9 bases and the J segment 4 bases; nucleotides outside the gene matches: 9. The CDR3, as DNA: TGTGCCAGTCAGAATCTGGGACAGGGTAATGAAAAACTGTTTTTT. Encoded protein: CASQNLGQGNEKLFF.

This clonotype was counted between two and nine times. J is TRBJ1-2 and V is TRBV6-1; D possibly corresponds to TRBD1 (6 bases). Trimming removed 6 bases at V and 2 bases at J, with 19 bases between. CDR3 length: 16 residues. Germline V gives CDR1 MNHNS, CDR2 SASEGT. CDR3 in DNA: TGTGCCAGCAGGTCCATCGGGGGGGGCTTCAACTATGGCTACACCTTC. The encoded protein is CASRSIGGGFNYGYTF.

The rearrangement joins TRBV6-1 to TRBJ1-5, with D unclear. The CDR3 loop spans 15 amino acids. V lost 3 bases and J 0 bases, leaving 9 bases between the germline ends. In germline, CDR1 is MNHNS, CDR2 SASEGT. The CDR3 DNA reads TGTGCCAGCAGTGAGCATCAATATAGCAATCAGCCCCAGCATTTT. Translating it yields CASSEHQYSNQPQHF.

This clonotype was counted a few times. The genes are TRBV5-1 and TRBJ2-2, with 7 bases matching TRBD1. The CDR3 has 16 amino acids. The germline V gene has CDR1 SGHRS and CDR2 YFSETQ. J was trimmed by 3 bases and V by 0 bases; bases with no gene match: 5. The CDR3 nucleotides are TGCGCCAGCAGCTTGGAAGACAGGGTCGACACCGGGGAGCTGTTTTTT. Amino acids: CASSLEDRVDTGELFF.

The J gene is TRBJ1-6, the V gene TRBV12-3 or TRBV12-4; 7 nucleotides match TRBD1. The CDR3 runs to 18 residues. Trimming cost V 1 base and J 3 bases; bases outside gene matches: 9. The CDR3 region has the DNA TGTGCCAGCAGTTTAGGGGGAGAGGGGGCTTACTATAATTCACCCCTCCACTTT. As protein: CASSLGGEGAYYNSPLHF.

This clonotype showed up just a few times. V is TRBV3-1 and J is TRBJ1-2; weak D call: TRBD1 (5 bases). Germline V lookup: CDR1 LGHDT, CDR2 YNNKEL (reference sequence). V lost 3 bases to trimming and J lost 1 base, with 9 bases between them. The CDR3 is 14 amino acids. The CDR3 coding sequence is TGTGCCAGCAGCCATGGGACGGATAACTATGGCTACACCTTC. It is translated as CASSHGTDNYGYTF.

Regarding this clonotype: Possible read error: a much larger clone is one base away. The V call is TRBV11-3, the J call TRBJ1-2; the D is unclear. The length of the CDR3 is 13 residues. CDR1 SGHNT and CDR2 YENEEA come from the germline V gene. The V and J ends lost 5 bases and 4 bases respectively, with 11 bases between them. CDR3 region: CASSPDDSYGYTF. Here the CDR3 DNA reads TGTGCCAGCAGCCCCGACGATAGCTATGGCTACACCTTC.

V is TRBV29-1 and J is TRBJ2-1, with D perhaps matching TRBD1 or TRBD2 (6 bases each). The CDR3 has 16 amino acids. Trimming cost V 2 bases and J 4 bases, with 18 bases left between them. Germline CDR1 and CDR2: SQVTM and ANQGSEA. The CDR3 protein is CSVETRAEGGYNEQFF. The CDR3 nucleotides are TGCAGCGTTGAAACTAGGGCGGAGGGGGGTTACAATGAGCAGTTCTTC.

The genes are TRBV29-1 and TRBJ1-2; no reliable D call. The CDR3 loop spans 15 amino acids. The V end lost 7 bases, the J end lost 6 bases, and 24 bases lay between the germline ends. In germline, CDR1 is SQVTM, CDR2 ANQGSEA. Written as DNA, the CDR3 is TGCAGCGCCGAACCTTACGTAAGGAGGTGGGATGGCTACACCTTC. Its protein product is CSAEPYVRRWDGYTF.

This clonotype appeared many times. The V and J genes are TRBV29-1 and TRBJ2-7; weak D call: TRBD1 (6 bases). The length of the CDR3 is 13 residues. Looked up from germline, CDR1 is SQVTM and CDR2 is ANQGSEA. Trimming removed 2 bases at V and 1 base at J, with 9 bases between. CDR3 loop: CSVETGQSYEQYF. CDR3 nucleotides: TGCAGCGTTGAAACAGGGCAATCCTACGAGCAGTACTTC.

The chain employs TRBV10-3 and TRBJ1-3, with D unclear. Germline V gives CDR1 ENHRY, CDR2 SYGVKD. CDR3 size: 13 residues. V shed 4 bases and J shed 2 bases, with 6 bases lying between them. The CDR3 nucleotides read TGTGCCATCAGTGCCGCACCTGGAAACACCATATATTTT. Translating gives CAISAAPGNTIYF.

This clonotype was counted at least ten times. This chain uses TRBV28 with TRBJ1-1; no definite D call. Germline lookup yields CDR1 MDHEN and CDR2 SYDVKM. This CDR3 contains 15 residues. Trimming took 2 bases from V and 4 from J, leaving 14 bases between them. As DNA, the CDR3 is TGTGCCAGCAGTTTAATTATTTGGGGTAGCACTGAAGCTTTCTTT. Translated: CASSLIIWGSTEAFF.

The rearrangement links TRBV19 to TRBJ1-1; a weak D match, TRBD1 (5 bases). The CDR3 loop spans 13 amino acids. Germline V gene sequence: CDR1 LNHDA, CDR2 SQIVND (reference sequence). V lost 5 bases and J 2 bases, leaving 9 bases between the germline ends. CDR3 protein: CASSWRGNTEAFF. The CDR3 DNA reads TGTGCCAGTAGTTGGCGGGGCAACACTGAAGCTTTCTTT.

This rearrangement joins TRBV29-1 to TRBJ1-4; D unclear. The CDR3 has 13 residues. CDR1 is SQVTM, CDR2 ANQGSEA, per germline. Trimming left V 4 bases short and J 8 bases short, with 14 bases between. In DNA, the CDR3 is TGCAGCGTTGGGGGAACCGTGGGCGAAAAACTGTTTTTT. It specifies CSVGGTVGEKLFF.